This T cell receptor (beta chain) was retrieved from a study of cytomegalovirus exposure and HLA in healthy donors. Notes on the study in general: Based on reports, TCR beta sequences accurately predicted HLA-A and HLA-B alleles for most subjects. A later analysis found TCR association rates differed by HLA locus, highest for DRB1 and lowest for HLA-C.

CDR1 is MNHEY and CDR2 is SVGAGI in the germline V gene. This CDR3 has 14 residues. Trimming at V came to 7 bases and at J to 4 bases, leaving 9 bases not matched to a gene. A word on this clone: What it binds is unknown.

Use of 60 Vbeta and 13 Jbeta primers characterized the PCR. The assay was immunoSEQ multiplex PCR, and TCRdb's table has in-frame clones only and misses some. The table includes about 130,000 clones, around three quarters detected once. The V and J genes are TRBV6-5 and TRBJ1-1; the match to TRBD1 covers 7 bases. The clonotype was recovered from a man aged 35 to 55 in good health and CMV-seropositive. The sequencing sample was made of PBMCs. CDR3 sequence (DNA): TGTGCCAGCACCGACAGGGAAAGAGTCACTGAAGCTTTCTTT. This gives the protein CASTDRERVTEAFF.